The 3 T cell receptor beta chains below come from one sample, sequenced in a study of T-cell memory formation after mild COVID-19. Using its own MiXCR run on the 5' RACE reads, TCRdb lists one record per CDR3 protein. Of roughly 240,000 distinct CDR3 sequences in the sample, 15% were seen once. The source material was PBMCs or a T cell subset sorted from them (not recorded which). The receptors stem from an adult woman who had mild COVID-19 (a few samples of this study predate the infection). Cell type and time point are not known.

This rearrangement joins TRBV18 to TRBJ2-2; D remains ambiguous. The CDR3 has 17 amino acids. Germline CDR1 KGHSH, CDR2 LQKENI. V lost 3 bases, J lost 1 base, and 15 bases lay in between. CDR3 sequence reads: CASSPTGNYVNTGELFF. The CDR3 nucleotides are TGTGCCAGCTCACCTACTGGGAATTATGTGAACACCGGGGAGCTGTTTTTT.

This clonotype was picked up a small number of times. The rearrangement links TRBV9 to TRBJ1-2, with TRBD1 identical over 9 bases. The trim removed 6 bases at V and 7 bases at J, leaving 16 bases unmatched. The length of the CDR3 is 16 residues. Germline V gives CDR1 SGDLS, CDR2 YYNGEE. This CDR3 is CASTKDRGPTLGGYTF. DNA of the CDR3: TGTGCCAGCACCAAGGACAGGGGTCCGACGTTAGGTGGCTACACCTTC.

The chain joins TRBV24-1 to TRBJ1-2; D is perhaps TRBD1 (5 bases). The V end was cut by 12 bases, the J end by 2 bases, with 12 bases between. The CDR3 spans 12 residues. The germline V gene encodes CDR1 KGHDR and CDR2 SFDVKD. Here the CDR3 DNA reads TGTGCCGTAGAGACAGCAAACTATGGCTACACCTTC. Protein product: CAVETANYGYTF.